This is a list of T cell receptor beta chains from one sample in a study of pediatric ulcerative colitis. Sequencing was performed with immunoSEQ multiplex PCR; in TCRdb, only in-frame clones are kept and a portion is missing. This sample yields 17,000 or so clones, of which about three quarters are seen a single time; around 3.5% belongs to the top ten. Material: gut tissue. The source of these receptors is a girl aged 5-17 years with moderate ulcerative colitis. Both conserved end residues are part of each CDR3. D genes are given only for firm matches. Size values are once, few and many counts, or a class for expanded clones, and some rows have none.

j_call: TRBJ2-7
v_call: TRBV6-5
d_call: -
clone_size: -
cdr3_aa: CASSAQESSYEQYF
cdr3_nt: TGTGCCAGCAGTGCCCAGGAGAGCTCCTACGAGCAGTACTTC

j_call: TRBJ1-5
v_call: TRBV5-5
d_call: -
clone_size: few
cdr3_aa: CASSLVQNDQPQHF
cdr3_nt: TGTGCCAGCAGCTTGGTACAGAACGATCAGCCCCAGCATTTT

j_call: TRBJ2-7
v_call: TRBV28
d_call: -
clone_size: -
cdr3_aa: CASQALALYEQYF
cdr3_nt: TGTGCCAGTCAAGCCCTAGCACTCTACGAGCAGTACTTC

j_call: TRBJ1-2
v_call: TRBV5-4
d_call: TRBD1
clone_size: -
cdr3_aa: CASSGSTGEGYTF
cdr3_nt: TGTGCCAGCAGCGGATCGACAGGGGAAGGCTACACCTTC

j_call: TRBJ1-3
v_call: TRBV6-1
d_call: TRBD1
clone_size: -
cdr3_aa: CASRRGQGEYF
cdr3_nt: TGTGCCAGCCGCCGAGGACAGGGAGAATATTTT

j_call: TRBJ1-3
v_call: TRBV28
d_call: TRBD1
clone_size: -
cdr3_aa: CASSSTGTGGIDTIYF
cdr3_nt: TGTGCCAGCAGTTCTACCGGGACAGGGGGTATAGACACCATATATTTT

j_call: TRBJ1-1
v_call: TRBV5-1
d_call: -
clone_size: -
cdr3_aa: CASSPSLQGNTEAFF
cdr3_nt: TGCGCCAGCAGCCCATCCTTACAAGGGAACACTGAAGCTTTCTTT

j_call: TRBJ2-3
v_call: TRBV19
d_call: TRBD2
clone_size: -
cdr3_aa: CASSIDLLAGTDTQYF
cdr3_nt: TGTGCCAGTAGTATAGATCTACTAGCGGGGACCGATACGCAGTATTTT

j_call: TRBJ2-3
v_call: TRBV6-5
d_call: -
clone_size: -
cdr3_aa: CASTRRTDTQYF
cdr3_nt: TGTGCCAGCACCCGCCGCACAGATACGCAGTATTTT

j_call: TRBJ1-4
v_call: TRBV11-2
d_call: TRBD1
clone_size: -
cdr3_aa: CASSPMRGRLEKLFF
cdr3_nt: TGTGCCAGCAGCCCGATGAGGGGGCGCCTTGAAAAACTGTTTTTT

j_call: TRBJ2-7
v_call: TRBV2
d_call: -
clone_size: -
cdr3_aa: CASEPNGQTYEQYF
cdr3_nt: TGTGCCAGCGAACCCAACGGGCAAACCTACGAGCAGTACTTC

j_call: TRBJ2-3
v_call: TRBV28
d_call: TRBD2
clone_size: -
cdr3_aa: CASSLSGRAGTQYF
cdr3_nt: TGTGCCAGCAGTTTAAGTGGGAGGGCCGGTACGCAGTATTTT

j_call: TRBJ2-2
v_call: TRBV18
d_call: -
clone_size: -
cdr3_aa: CASSPTRTGELFF
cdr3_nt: TGTGCCAGCTCACCAACAAGAACCGGGGAGCTGTTTTTT

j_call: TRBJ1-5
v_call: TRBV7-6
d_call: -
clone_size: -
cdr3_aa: CASSYKMNSPLSNQPQHF
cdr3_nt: TGTGCCAGCAGCTACAAAATGAATTCGCCCCTTAGCAATCAGCCCCAGCATTTT

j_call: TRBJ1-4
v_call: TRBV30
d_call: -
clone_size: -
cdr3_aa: CAWSVHFGGPTNEKLFF
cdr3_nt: TGTGCCTGGAGTGTACATTTCGGGGGTCCAACTAATGAAAAACTGTTTTTT

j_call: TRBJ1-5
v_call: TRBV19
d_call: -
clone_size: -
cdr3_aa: CASSIVVQGQPQHF
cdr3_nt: TGTGCCAGTAGTATAGTAGTCCAGGGCCAGCCCCAGCATTTT

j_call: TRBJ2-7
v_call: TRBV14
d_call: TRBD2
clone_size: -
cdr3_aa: CASSQVGAGFSYEQYF
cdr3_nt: TGTGCCAGCAGCCAAGTTGGAGCGGGGTTCTCCTACGAGCAGTACTTC

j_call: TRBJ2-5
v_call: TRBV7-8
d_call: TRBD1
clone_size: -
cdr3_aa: CASSFSAQGTVTQYF
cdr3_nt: TGTGCCAGCAGCTTTAGTGCACAGGGGACGGTGACCCAGTACTTC

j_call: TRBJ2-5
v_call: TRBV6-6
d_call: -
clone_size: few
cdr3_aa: CASSDRQETQYF
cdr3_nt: TGTGCCAGCAGTGACAGACAAGAGACCCAGTACTTC

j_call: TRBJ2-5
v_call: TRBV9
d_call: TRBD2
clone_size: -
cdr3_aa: CASSVGPYSLAGVQETQYF
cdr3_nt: TGTGCCAGCAGCGTAGGCCCCTACTCGCTAGCGGGGGTGCAAGAGACCCAGTACTTC

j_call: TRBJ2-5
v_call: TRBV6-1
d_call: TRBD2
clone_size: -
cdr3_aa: CASSPISGGPETQYF
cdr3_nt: TGTGCCAGCAGTCCAATAAGCGGGGGGCCAGAGACCCAGTACTTC

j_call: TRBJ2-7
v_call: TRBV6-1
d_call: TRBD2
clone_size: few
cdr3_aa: CASSEAKTSGSYEQYF
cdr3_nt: TGTGCCAGCAGTGAAGCGAAGACTAGCGGGAGCTACGAGCAGTACTTC

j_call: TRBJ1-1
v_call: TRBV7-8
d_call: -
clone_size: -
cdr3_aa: CASSLIWGGLSTEAFF
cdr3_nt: TGTGCCAGCAGCCTCATTTGGGGGGGCCTGTCCACTGAAGCTTTCTTT

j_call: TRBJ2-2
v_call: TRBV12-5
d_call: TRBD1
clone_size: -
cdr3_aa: CASGLVLRQGTGELFF
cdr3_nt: TGTGCTAGTGGTTTGGTACTGAGACAGGGTACCGGGGAGCTGTTTTTT

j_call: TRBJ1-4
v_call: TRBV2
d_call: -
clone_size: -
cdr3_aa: CASCGVPGEKLFF
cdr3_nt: TGTGCCAGCTGTGGCGTCCCGGGTGAAAAACTGTTTTTT

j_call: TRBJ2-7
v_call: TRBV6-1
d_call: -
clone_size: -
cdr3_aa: CASTRGRGYEQYF
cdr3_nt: TGTGCCAGCACGAGAGGCAGGGGCTACGAGCAGTACTTC

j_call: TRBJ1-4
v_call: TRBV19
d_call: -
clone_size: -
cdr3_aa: CASSIFEKLFF
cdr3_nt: TGTGCCAGTAGTATTTTTGAAAAACTGTTTTTT

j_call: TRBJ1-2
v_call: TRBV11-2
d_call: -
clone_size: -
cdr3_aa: CASSLEGASNYGYTF
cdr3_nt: TGTGCCAGCAGCTTAGAGGGCGCTTCTAACTATGGCTACACCTTC

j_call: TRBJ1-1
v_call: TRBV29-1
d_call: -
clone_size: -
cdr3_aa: CSVEVKNTEAFF
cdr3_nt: TGCAGCGTTGAGGTCAAGAACACTGAAGCTTTCTTT

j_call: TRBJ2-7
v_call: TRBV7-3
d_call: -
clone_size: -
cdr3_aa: CARPPPVSSYEQYF
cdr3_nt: TGTGCCCGCCCTCCACCTGTAAGCTCCTACGAGCAGTACTTC

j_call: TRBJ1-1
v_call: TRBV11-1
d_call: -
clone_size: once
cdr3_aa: CASSFTVWTEAFF
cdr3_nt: TGTGCCAGCAGCTTCACCGTTTGGACTGAAGCTTTCTTT

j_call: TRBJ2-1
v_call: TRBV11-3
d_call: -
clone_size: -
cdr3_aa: CASSQTQGSYNEQFF
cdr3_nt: TGTGCCAGCAGCCAGACCCAGGGGTCCTACAATGAGCAGTTCTTC

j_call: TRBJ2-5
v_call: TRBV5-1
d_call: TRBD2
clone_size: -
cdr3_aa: CASSPRLAGKETQYF
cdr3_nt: TGCGCCAGCAGCCCGAGACTAGCGGGAAAAGAGACCCAGTACTTC

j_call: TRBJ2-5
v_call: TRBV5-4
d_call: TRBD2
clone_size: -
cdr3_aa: CASSSGTSRETQYF
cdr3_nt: TGTGCCAGCAGCTCCGGGACTAGTAGAGAGACCCAGTACTTC

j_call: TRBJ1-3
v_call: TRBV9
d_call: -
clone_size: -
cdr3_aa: CASSSPSPGNTIYF
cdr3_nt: TGTGCCAGCAGCTCTCCATCCCCTGGAAACACCATATATTTT

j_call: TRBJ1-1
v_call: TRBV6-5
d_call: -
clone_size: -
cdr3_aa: CASSLDGIITEAFF
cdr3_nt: TGTGCCAGCAGCTTGGACGGAATTATCACTGAAGCTTTCTTT

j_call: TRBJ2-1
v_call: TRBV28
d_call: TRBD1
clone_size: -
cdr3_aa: CASSQQTGQSRGEQFF
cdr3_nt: TGTGCCAGCAGTCAGCAGACAGGGCAATCACGGGGTGAGCAGTTCTTC

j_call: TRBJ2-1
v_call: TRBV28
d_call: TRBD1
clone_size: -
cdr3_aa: CASSPRTGPPSYNEQFF
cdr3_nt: TGTGCCAGCAGTCCCAGGACAGGGCCACCCTCCTACAATGAGCAGTTCTTC

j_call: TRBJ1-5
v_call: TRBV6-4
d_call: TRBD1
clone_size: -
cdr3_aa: CARRDRGLWSNQPQHF
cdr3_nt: TGTGCCAGAAGGGACAGGGGGCTCTGGAGCAATCAGCCCCAGCATTTT

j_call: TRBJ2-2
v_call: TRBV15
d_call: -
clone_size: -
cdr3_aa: CATSTVKGRNTGELFF
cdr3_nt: TGTGCCACCAGCACGGTTAAGGGGAGGAACACCGGGGAGCTGTTTTTT